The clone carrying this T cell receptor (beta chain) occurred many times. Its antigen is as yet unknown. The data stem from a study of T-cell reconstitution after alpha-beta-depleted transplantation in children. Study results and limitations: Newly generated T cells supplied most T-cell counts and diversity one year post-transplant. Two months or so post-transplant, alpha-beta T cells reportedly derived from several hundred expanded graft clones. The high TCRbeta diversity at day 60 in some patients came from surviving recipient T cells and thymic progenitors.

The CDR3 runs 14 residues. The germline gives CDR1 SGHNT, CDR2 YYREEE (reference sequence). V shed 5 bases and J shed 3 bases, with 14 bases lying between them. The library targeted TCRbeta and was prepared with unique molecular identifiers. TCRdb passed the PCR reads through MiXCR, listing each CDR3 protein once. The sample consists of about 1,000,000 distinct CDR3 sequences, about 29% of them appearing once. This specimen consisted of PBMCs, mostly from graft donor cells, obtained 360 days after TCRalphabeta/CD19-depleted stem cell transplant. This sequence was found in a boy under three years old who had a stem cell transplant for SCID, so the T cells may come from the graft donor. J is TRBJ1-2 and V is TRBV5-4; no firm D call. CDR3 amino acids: CASRVPGRDYGYTF. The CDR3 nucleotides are TGTGCCAGCAGGGTACCCGGCAGAGACTATGGCTACACCTTC.